A selection of T cell receptor beta chains follows, all from one sample in a study of Graves' ophthalmopathy and Graves' hyperthyroidism. TCRdb analysed the multiplex PCR reads with MiXCR anew, one entry per CDR3 protein. Here the sample spans around 1.1 million distinct CDR3 sequences, about two fifths being singletons. Sequencing used peripheral blood or thyroid tissue (not recorded which). These receptors were obtained from an adult man with Graves' hyperthyroidism. Each CDR3 is given with its conserved first and last residue. Each record gives: clone size, D gene, V gene, J gene, CDR3 DNA, CDR3 protein. The D gene is left open where the match is weak. The size of a clone is reported for some rows only, either as once, few or many, or as a class for expanded clones.

abundance: -
d_gene: -
v_gene: TRBV12-3/TRBV12-4
j_gene: TRBJ1-1
CDR3nt: TGTGCCAGCAGCCAAGATTCAGCAGGGTTTCGAGCTTTCTTT
CDR3aa: CASSQDSAGFRAFF

abundance: -
d_gene: -
v_gene: TRBV5-1
j_gene: TRBJ2-2
CDR3nt: TGCGCCAGCAGCGGTGTCGTCAGGGTTGGTTCTCTGACCGGGGAGCTGTTTTTT
CDR3aa: CASSGVVRVGSLTGELFF

abundance: -
d_gene: TRBD1
v_gene: TRBV11-2
j_gene: TRBJ1-2
CDR3nt: TGTGCCAGCAGCAAAGGGGGCTTGGACTATGGCTACACCTTC
CDR3aa: CASSKGGLDYGYTF

abundance: many
d_gene: -
v_gene: TRBV20-1
j_gene: TRBJ1-5
CDR3nt: TGCAGTGCTAGAGGAGCTGTGGGCAATCAGCCCCAGCATTTT
CDR3aa: CSARGAVGNQPQHF

abundance: many
d_gene: -
v_gene: TRBV12-3/TRBV12-4
j_gene: TRBJ1-5
CDR3nt: TGTGCCAGCACCGATACTTCGGGGAATCAGCCCCAGCATTTT
CDR3aa: CASTDTSGNQPQHF

abundance: -
d_gene: TRBD2
v_gene: TRBV25-1
j_gene: TRBJ2-5
CDR3nt: TGTGCCACGCAGCGGGGGGGACTTGTGACCCAGTACTTC
CDR3aa: CATQRGGLVTQYF

abundance: -
d_gene: -
v_gene: TRBV2
j_gene: TRBJ2-2
CDR3nt: TGTGCCAGCAGTGAAATGGGGAGACGGAGCACCGGGGAGCTGTTTTTT
CDR3aa: CASSEMGRRSTGELFF

abundance: many
d_gene: TRBD2
v_gene: TRBV12-3/TRBV12-4
j_gene: TRBJ2-5
CDR3nt: TGTGCCAGCAGTCGGACTAGCGGGAGGGGGGAGACCCAGTACTTC
CDR3aa: CASSRTSGRGETQYF

abundance: -
d_gene: TRBD1
v_gene: TRBV13
j_gene: TRBJ2-7
CDR3nt: TGTGCCAGCAGCCCAGGGGGGACAGGGGTCTACGAGCAGTACTTC
CDR3aa: CASSPGGTGVYEQYF

abundance: once
d_gene: -
v_gene: TRBV4-1
j_gene: TRBJ1-5
CDR3nt: TGCGCCAGCAGCCAAGAGAATCCCAGGGAGGTTCGCAATCAGCCCCAGCATTTT
CDR3aa: CASSQENPREVRNQPQHF

abundance: many
d_gene: -
v_gene: TRBV20-1
j_gene: TRBJ1-1
CDR3nt: TGCAGTGCTAGAGTCCCGGGCGTGAACACTGAAGCTTTCTTT
CDR3aa: CSARVPGVNTEAFF

abundance: few
d_gene: TRBD1
v_gene: TRBV6-5
j_gene: TRBJ2-5
CDR3nt: TGTGCCAGCAGTTACTCGAGGGAAGGTTCCCTTGGGACAGGTGGAATGGAAGAGACCCAGTACTTC
CDR3aa: CASSYSREGSLGTGGMEETQYF

abundance: -
d_gene: TRBD2
v_gene: TRBV20-1
j_gene: TRBJ2-1
CDR3nt: TGCAGTGCTAGTGGGGCGGGGGTGCATGAGCAGTTCTTC
CDR3aa: CSASGAGVHEQFF

abundance: many
d_gene: -
v_gene: TRBV29-1
j_gene: TRBJ2-7
CDR3nt: TGCAGCGTTGTGAAGGGGTCTGTCTACGAGCAGTACTTC
CDR3aa: CSVVKGSVYEQYF

abundance: -
d_gene: -
v_gene: TRBV6-2/TRBV6-3
j_gene: TRBJ2-2
CDR3nt: TGTGCCAGCATAGGGCGCCCGAACACCGGGGAGCTGTTTTTT
CDR3aa: CASIGRPNTGELFF

abundance: many
d_gene: TRBD2
v_gene: TRBV29-1
j_gene: TRBJ2-7
CDR3nt: TGCAGCGTTGAGGCTAGCGGAAACGCTGTTGAGCAGTACTTC
CDR3aa: CSVEASGNAVEQYF

abundance: many
d_gene: -
v_gene: TRBV10-3
j_gene: TRBJ2-7
CDR3nt: TGTGCCATCCAGGAGACCTCCTACGAGCAGTACTTC
CDR3aa: CAIQETSYEQYF

abundance: few
d_gene: -
v_gene: TRBV2
j_gene: TRBJ1-5
CDR3nt: TGTGCCAGCAGTGCAGGGACACCGCCCCAGCATTTT
CDR3aa: CASSAGTPPQHF

abundance: -
d_gene: -
v_gene: TRBV2
j_gene: TRBJ1-2
CDR3nt: TGTGCCAGCAGTGAGAATGTCGGGGGGAACTATGGCTACACCTTC
CDR3aa: CASSENVGGNYGYTF

abundance: -
d_gene: TRBD1
v_gene: TRBV4-3
j_gene: TRBJ1-2
CDR3nt: TGCGCCAGCAGCCAAGATCAGGGGGCGCTTAGGGACTACACCTTC
CDR3aa: CASSQDQGALRDYTF

abundance: -
d_gene: -
v_gene: TRBV12-3/TRBV12-4
j_gene: TRBJ2-7
CDR3nt: TGTGCCAGCACCTGGGACGGATTCTCCTACGAGCAGTACTTC
CDR3aa: CASTWDGFSYEQYF

abundance: -
d_gene: -
v_gene: TRBV5-6
j_gene: TRBJ2-7
CDR3nt: TGTGCCAGCAGCTTGGTTTGGTTCCACGAGCAGTACTTC
CDR3aa: CASSLVWFHEQYF

abundance: -
d_gene: TRBD1
v_gene: TRBV29-1
j_gene: TRBJ1-4
CDR3nt: TGCAGCGTTGAGAGGGGGCGAAATGAAAAACTGTTTTTT
CDR3aa: CSVERGRNEKLFF

abundance: -
d_gene: -
v_gene: TRBV19
j_gene: TRBJ1-5
CDR3nt: TGTGCCAGTAGTCCCCGGTTGGGTGGAGGTCAGCCCCAGCATTTT
CDR3aa: CASSPRLGGGQPQHF

abundance: -
d_gene: TRBD1
v_gene: TRBV2
j_gene: TRBJ1-2
CDR3nt: TGTGCCAGCAGAGCAACTGGGGACAGCTATGGCTACACCTTC
CDR3aa: CASRATGDSYGYTF

abundance: few
d_gene: TRBD2
v_gene: TRBV5-6
j_gene: TRBJ2-2
CDR3nt: TGTGCCAGCAGCAATTCCCTAGCGGGAGACGGGGAGCTGTTTTTT
CDR3aa: CASSNSLAGDGELFF

abundance: -
d_gene: TRBD1
v_gene: TRBV5-1
j_gene: TRBJ2-2
CDR3nt: TGCGCCACCGAACCGGGACAGGTTAAAACCGGGGAGCTGTTTTTT
CDR3aa: CATEPGQVKTGELFF

abundance: -
d_gene: -
v_gene: TRBV2
j_gene: TRBJ2-6
CDR3nt: TGTGCCAGCAGTTACGGTGGCGGGGACAACGTCCTGACTTTC
CDR3aa: CASSYGGGDNVLTF

abundance: -
d_gene: TRBD1
v_gene: TRBV7-2
j_gene: TRBJ1-2
CDR3nt: TGTGCCAGCAGCTTAGACGGACAGGGGGCATATGGCTACACCTTC
CDR3aa: CASSLDGQGAYGYTF

abundance: -
d_gene: -
v_gene: TRBV7-2
j_gene: TRBJ2-7
CDR3nt: TGTGCCAGCAGCTTAGATGGGGGATCGAACTACGAGCAGTACTTC
CDR3aa: CASSLDGGSNYEQYF

abundance: many
d_gene: TRBD2
v_gene: TRBV5-4
j_gene: TRBJ2-5
CDR3nt: TGTGCCAGCAGCTTGAGAGCGGGAGTTAGGGAGACCCAGTACTTC
CDR3aa: CASSLRAGVRETQYF

abundance: many
d_gene: -
v_gene: TRBV19
j_gene: TRBJ2-7
CDR3nt: TGTGCCAGTAGTATGGTGTGGAGGAAGGACTACGAGCAGTACTTC
CDR3aa: CASSMVWRKDYEQYF

abundance: -
d_gene: -
v_gene: TRBV15
j_gene: TRBJ2-2
CDR3nt: TGTGCCACCAGCGAGAGGCGCACCGGGGAGCTGTTTTTT
CDR3aa: CATSERRTGELFF

abundance: -
d_gene: -
v_gene: TRBV10-2
j_gene: TRBJ1-1
CDR3nt: TGTGCCAGCAGTGAAAGGGGTCGGTGGGGGGCTGGGGGCACCGTCGAAGCTTTCTTT
CDR3aa: CASSERGRWGAGGTVEAFF